One and the same sample provided the 27 T cell receptor beta chains below, sequenced in a study of blood T cells in healthy people across ages. Through a sample-barcoded 5' primer and a J-beta primer mix, a second PCR was run for about 6 to 11 cycles. TCRdb passed the 5' RACE reads through MiXCR, listing each CDR3 protein once. The table records around 520,000 distinct CDR3 sequences, over 25% of them present only once. These data were also reused for a study on T cells of mothers and their children.

The sequenced sample was blood. These receptors originate from a boy aged 2 to 10 in good health.

This clonotype has just a few counts. The CDR3 loop reads CASSEGSDGHYEQYF. For the CDR3, the DNA is TGCGCCAGCAGTGAAGGTAGTGACGGTCACTACGAGCAGTACTTC. The rearrangement joins TRBV10-1 to TRBJ2-7; D not resolved. The germline V gene encodes CDR1 WNHNN and CDR2 SYGVQD (reference sequence). Trimming removed 3 bases from V and 3 bases from J, with 15 bases in between. The CDR3 loop spans 15 amino acids.

This rearrangement joins TRBV10-3 to TRBJ2-3; D is ambiguous. The CDR3 consists of 12 residues. V was clipped by 4 bases and J by 6 bases, with 8 bases between them. The germline CDR1 and CDR2 sequences are ENHRY and SYGVKD. The DNA of the CDR3 is TGTGCCATCAGTGTAGAAATCGATACGCAGTATTTT. This translates into CAISVEIDTQYF.

In its sample, this clonotype was seen a few times. The chain uses TRBV15 and TRBJ1-2, with TRBD1 matching 8 bases. V lost 0 bases to trimming and J lost 5 bases; unmatched junction nucleotides: 5. Germline CDR1 reads LNHNV; CDR2 reads YYDKDF (reference sequence). The CDR3 is 15 residues long. The CDR3 region has the DNA TGTGCCACCAGCAGAGAAATGGGGACAGGATATGGCTACACCTTC. As protein: CATSREMGTGYGYTF.

This clonotype was recorded only once. The chain joins TRBV5-1 to TRBJ2-3; D ambiguous. The germline gives CDR1 SGHRS, CDR2 YFSETQ. The V gene lost 5 bases and the J gene lost 2 bases, with 21 bases spanning the gap. The CDR3 length is 17 residues. The CDR3 here is CASSDDIAAGFTDTQYF. CDR3 DNA sequence: TGCGCCAGCAGTGACGATATTGCGGCAGGCTTCACAGATACGCAGTATTTT.

This clonotype was observed a handful of times. The chain employs TRBV20-1 and TRBJ1-5; D is ambiguous. CDR1 DFQATT and CDR2 SNEGSKA come from the germline V gene (reference sequence). The ends were cut back, 4 bases at V and 6 bases at J, with 10 bases in the middle. The CDR3 runs 12 residues. CDR3 sequence reads: CSATEGGQPQHF. The CDR3 DNA reads TGCAGTGCTACGGAGGGAGGTCAGCCCCAGCATTTT.

V gene TRBV6-5 combines with J gene TRBJ1-2, with D maybe TRBD1 (6 bases). Germline V gene sequence: CDR1 MNHEY, CDR2 SVGAGI. The V and J ends lost 6 bases and 5 bases respectively, with 16 bases between them. The CDR3 contains 14 residues. CDR3 loop: CASRILGGGYGYTF. The DNA for the CDR3 is TGTGCCAGCAGAATTCTAGGGGGAGGGTATGGCTACACCTTC.

This clonotype showed up many times. J is TRBJ2-3 and V is TRBV2, with 10 bases identical to TRBD2. Trimming at V came to 1 base and at J to 5 bases, leaving 6 bases not matched to a gene. The CDR3 sequence is 16 residues long. CDR1 and CDR2 (germline): SNHLY, FYNNEI. The CDR3 bases are TGTGCCAGCAGTGAAGTGGTAGCGGGAGGTGAAGATACGCAGTATTTT. This sequence encodes CASSEVVAGGEDTQYF.

The gene calls are TRBV29-1 and TRBJ2-5; D tentatively reads TRBD1 or TRBD2 (5 bases each). Germline CDR1 is SQVTM and CDR2 is ANQGSEA. Trimming stripped 6 bases from V and 5 bases from J, with 19 bases between. The CDR3 is made up of 14 amino acids. The CDR3 spells CSVTLPGRRETQYF. CDR3 DNA sequence: TGCAGCGTAACCCTTCCGGGGCGCAGGGAGACCCAGTACTTC.

This clonotype was counted a few times. The chain carries TRBV20-1 and TRBJ2-7; D call uncertain. The V gene lost 3 bases and the J gene lost 2 bases, with 17 bases spanning the gap. The V gene's germline CDR1 is DFQATT and CDR2 SNEGSKA (reference sequence). The length of the CDR3 is 15 residues. Written as DNA, the CDR3 is TGCAGTGCTAGGGGAACCGCCCTAAGGCCCTACGAGCAGTACTTC. Its translation: CSARGTALRPYEQYF.

CDR3 DNA: TGTGCCAGCAGCCCGAGATGGGGTACTAACTATGGCTACACCTTC. This sequence encodes CASSPRWGTNYGYTF. J is TRBJ1-2 and V is TRBV7-2, with D unclear. The CDR3 covers 15 residues. The V end lost 5 bases, the J end lost 0 bases, and 13 bases lay between the germline ends. Looked up from germline, CDR1 is SGHTA and CDR2 is FQGNSA.

The J gene is TRBJ2-5, the V gene TRBV28, with 11 positions matching TRBD2. The J call may be wrong; the DNA end is better matched by TRBJ2-1. CDR1 is MDHEN and CDR2 is SYDVKM in the germline V gene. The CDR3 has 16 amino acids. The CDR3 DNA reads TGTGCCAGCAGTTTCCCGGCACTAGCGGGAGCTATTGAGCAGTTCTTC. Translation gives CASSFPALAGAIEQFF.

The chain is built from TRBV18 and TRBJ2-3; 14 positions match TRBD2. Germline CDR1 and CDR2: KGHSH and LQKENI. V shed 0 bases, J shed 1 base, and the junction held 0 bases outside the gene matches. The CDR3 loop spans 17 amino acids. The CDR3 nucleotides read TGTGCCAGCTCACCACCGGGACTAGCGGGAGGCACAGATACGCAGTATTTT. Translation gives CASSPPGLAGGTDTQYF.

There are a few counts of this clonotype. V gene TRBV19 combines with J gene TRBJ1-2; TRBD1 matches at 7 bases. V trimming: 7 bases; J trimming: 2 bases; junction bases outside the gene matches: 7. The germline CDR1 and CDR2 sequences are LNHDA and SQIVND (reference sequence). The CDR3 loop spans 14 amino acids. CDR3 region: CASKRGPMNYGYTF. The CDR3 nucleotides are TGTGCCAGTAAAAGGGGGCCTATGAACTATGGCTACACCTTC. The complete variable domain, with remaining parts taken from reference TRBV19 and TRBJ1-2, reads DGGITQSPKYLFRKEGQNVTLSCEQNLNHDAMYWYRQDPGQGLRLIYYSQIVNDFQKGDIAEGYSVSREKKESFPLTVTSAQKNPTAFYLCASKRGPMNYGYTFGSGTRLTVV.

This clonotype showed up just a few times. The gene calls are TRBV5-4 and TRBJ2-1, with D uncertain. TRBJ2-5 matches the DNA end more closely, so the J call is doubtful. CDR3 length equals 12 residues. Germline CDR1 reads SGHNT; CDR2 reads YYREEE (reference sequence). The CDR3: CAIGTSQETQYF. For the CDR3, the DNA is TGTGCCATCGGAACAAGCCAAGAGACCCAGTACTTC.

This clonotype was counted a few times. V is TRBV12-3 or TRBV12-4 and J is TRBJ2-5; no firm D call. V shed 6 bases and J shed 3 bases, with 11 bases lying between them. This CDR3 region has 13 residues. As DNA, the CDR3 is TGTGCCAGCAGGGATATAACAGAAGAGACCCAGTACTTC. It specifies CASRDITEETQYF.

The chain has TRBV5-1 and TRBJ2-3; D is ambiguous. This CDR3 comprises 14 residues. Germline V gives CDR1 SGHRS, CDR2 YFSETQ. Trimming cost V 0 bases and J 2 bases, with 7 bases left between them. CDR3 coding DNA: TGCGCCAGCAGCTTGGGACGGATCACAGATACGCAGTATTTT. The encoded protein is CASSLGRITDTQYF.

The chain carries TRBV29-1 and TRBJ2-2; 7 bases fit TRBD1. CDR3 length: 14 amino acids. Germline V gives CDR1 SQVTM, CDR2 ANQGSEA. V trimming: 3 bases; J trimming: 4 bases; junction bases outside the gene matches: 5. In DNA form, the CDR3 reads TGCAGCGTTGATAGACAGGGTAGCACCGGGGAGCTGTTTTTT. Protein sequence: CSVDRQGSTGELFF.

This clonotype was picked up a small number of times. The chain is built from TRBV5-4 and TRBJ2-5; 8 bases match TRBD2. V shed 7 bases, J shed 2 bases, and the junction held 7 bases outside the gene matches. Germline CDR1 and CDR2: SGHNT and YYREEE (reference sequence). The CDR3 runs 14 residues. CDR3 sequence: CASHGRATQETQYF. In DNA, the CDR3 is TGTGCCAGCCACGGGAGGGCCACGCAAGAGACCCAGTACTTC.

This chain uses TRBV12-3 or TRBV12-4 with TRBJ2-3; 15 nucleotides line up with TRBD2. V shed 6 bases and J 3 bases; nucleotides not matched to a gene: 13. This CDR3 contains 19 residues. The CDR3 nucleotides are TGTGCCAGCAGCCTATACGGACTAGCGGGGGGGCCTAGGACAGATACGCAGTATTTT. It specifies CASSLYGLAGGPRTDTQYF.

This clonotype was counted only a few times. The chain is built from TRBV6-2 or TRBV6-3 and TRBJ2-1; 12 bases line up with TRBD2. The CDR3 has 17 residues. Trimming took 6 bases from V and 4 from J; bases not matched to a gene: 10. From germline, CDR1 is MNHEY and CDR2 SVGEGT. The CDR3 loop is CASRDPGLAGLYNEQFF. CDR3 DNA sequence: TGTGCCAGCAGAGATCCGGGACTAGCGGGTTTATACAATGAGCAGTTCTTC.

This clonotype was counted only a few times. The rearrangement uses TRBV7-6 and TRBJ2-2, with TRBD2 as a possible D gene (5 bases). There are 14 residues in the CDR3. CDR1 is SGHVS, CDR2 FNYEAQ, per germline. The V end lost 0 bases, the J end lost 5 bases, and 7 bases lay between the germline ends. CDR3 DNA sequence: TGTGCCAGCAGCTTAGCCGGGATAACCGGGGAGCTGTTTTTT. Translating gives CASSLAGITGELFF.

The chain joins TRBV10-1 to TRBJ2-7; D gene ambiguous. This CDR3 comprises 14 residues. Trimming left V 2 bases short and J 5 bases short, with 13 bases between. Germline CDR1 and CDR2: WNHNN and SYGVQD (reference sequence). CDR3 region: CASSEGRIRHEQYF. Written as DNA, the CDR3 is TGCGCCAGCAGTGAGGGTAGAATTCGCCACGAGCAGTACTTC.

In this sample, this clonotype turned up many times. V usage is TRBV12-3 or TRBV12-4 and J usage is TRBJ2-5; no clear D gene. This CDR3 contains 12 residues. The V end lost 5 bases, the J end lost 2 bases, and 6 bases lay between the germline ends. CDR3 region: CASSALQETQYF. Written as DNA, the CDR3 is TGTGCCAGCAGTGCCCTGCAAGAGACCCAGTACTTC.

This clonotype was seen only once. The V gene is TRBV18, the J gene TRBJ1-1; 8 nucleotides align to TRBD1. Trimming took 1 base from V and 3 from J; bases not matched to a gene: 7. There are 16 residues in the CDR3. CDR1 and CDR2 from the germline V gene are KGHSH and LQKENI. CDR3 sequence: CASSPLTGERYTEAFF. CDR3 coding DNA: TGTGCCAGCTCACCACTGACAGGGGAGCGGTACACTGAAGCTTTCTTT.

This clonotype was picked up a small number of times. The chain employs TRBV29-1 and TRBJ1-2; TRBD1 matches at 11 bases. Germline assignment: CDR1 SQVTM and CDR2 ANQGSEA. The CDR3 covers 15 residues. Trimming took 4 bases from V and 6 from J; bases not matched to a gene: 10. This CDR3 reads CSVAISGQGVDGYTF. For the CDR3, the DNA is TGCAGCGTTGCCATTTCGGGACAGGGGGTGGATGGCTACACCTTC.

The J gene is TRBJ2-1, the V gene TRBV9, with 7 bases fitting TRBD2. Germline-derived CDR1 and CDR2 are SGDLS and YYNGEE. Trimming took 0 bases from V and 4 from J; bases not matched to a gene: 4. The CDR3 runs to 15 residues. CDR3 region: CASSVELARYNEQFF. For the CDR3, the DNA is TGTGCCAGCAGCGTAGAACTAGCGAGATACAATGAGCAGTTCTTC. Drawing the rest from reference TRBV9 and TRBJ2-1, the complete variable domain is DSGVTQTPKHLITATGQRVTLRCSPRSGDLSVYWYQQSLDQGLQFLIQYYNGEERAKGNILERFSAQQFPDLHSELNLSSLELGDSALYFCASSVELARYNEQFFGPGTRLTVL.

This clonotype turned up a few times. This chain connects TRBV12-3 or TRBV12-4 to TRBJ2-5; 7 bases agree with TRBD2. The DNA end favors TRBJ2-7, so the J call may be wrong. This CDR3 has 14 amino acids. CDR3 sequence: CASSSGLVEDEQYF. The CDR3 DNA follows: TGTGCCAGCAGCTCAGGACTAGTAGAGGACGAGCAGTACTTC.